The present entry profiles one T cell receptor (beta chain) with its context. The data were obtained in a study of blood T cell repertoires in COVID-19. Assay: immunoSEQ multiplex PCR; the TCRdb copy retains only in-frame clones and omits some. The sample includes 250,000 to 350,000 clones, approximately 88% seen only once; the top ten take about 0.94%. V was pared by 4 bases and J by 7 bases, with 9 bases between. The germline gives CDR1 WNHNN, CDR2 SYGVQD (reference sequence). The CDR3 spans 12 residues. Material for sequencing was peripheral blood. This clonotype was obtained from a middle-aged woman who had recovered from COVID-19. The V gene is TRBV10-1, the J gene TRBJ2-3; D is possibly TRBD2 (6 bases). CDR3 protein: CASSAAGNTQYF. DNA of the CDR3: TGCGCCAGCAGTGCCGCGGGAAATACGCAGTATTTT.